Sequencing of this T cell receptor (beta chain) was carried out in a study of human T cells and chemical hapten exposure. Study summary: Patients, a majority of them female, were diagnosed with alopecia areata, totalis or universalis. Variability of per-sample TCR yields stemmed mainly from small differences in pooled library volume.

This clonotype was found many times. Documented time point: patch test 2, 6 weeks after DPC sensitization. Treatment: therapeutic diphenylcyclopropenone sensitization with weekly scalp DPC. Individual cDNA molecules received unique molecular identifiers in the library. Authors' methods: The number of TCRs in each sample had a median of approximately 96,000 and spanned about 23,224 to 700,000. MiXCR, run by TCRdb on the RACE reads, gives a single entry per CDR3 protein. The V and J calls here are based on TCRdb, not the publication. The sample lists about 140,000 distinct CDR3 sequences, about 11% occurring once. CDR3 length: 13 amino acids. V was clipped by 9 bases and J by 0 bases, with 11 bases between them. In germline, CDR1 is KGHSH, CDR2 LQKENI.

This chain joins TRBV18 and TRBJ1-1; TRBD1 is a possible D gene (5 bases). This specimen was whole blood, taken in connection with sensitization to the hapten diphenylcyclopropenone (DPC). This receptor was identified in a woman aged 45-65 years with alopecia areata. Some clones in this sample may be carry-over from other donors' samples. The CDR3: CASSTGMNTEAFF. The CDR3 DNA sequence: TGTGCCAGTTCCACAGGAATGAACACTGAAGCTTTCTTT.